This TCR beta chain was captured by sequencing in a study of cytomegalovirus exposure and HLA in healthy donors. Study-wide context: A preliminary data release comprised roughly 85 million unique TCRs obtained from HLA-typed donors.

PCR amplification relied on 60 Vbeta primers (plus 13 Jbeta primers). The assay was immunoSEQ multiplex PCR, and TCRdb's table has in-frame clones only and misses some. The sample carries roughly 100,000 clones, around 75% recorded once. Despite likely unrecorded immune exposures, the donors were nominally healthy at the time of sampling. Points from the study as a whole: Sequencing depth across donors, presence/absence analyses assumed, was roughly uniform.

The germline V gene has CDR1 MDHEN and CDR2 SYDVKM. Trimming stripped 2 bases from V and 4 bases from J, with 9 bases between. There are 13 residues in the CDR3. This clone was counted only a few times. Its target is not known. This chain joins TRBV28 and TRBJ2-7; possibly TRBD1 for D (6 bases). The sequence was collected from a man between 35 and 55 years old in good health and CMV-seronegative. The sequencing input was PBMCs. CDR3 amino acids: CASSLGGEYEQYF. CDR3 sequence (DNA): TGTGCCAGCAGTTTAGGGGGCGAATACGAGCAGTACTTC.